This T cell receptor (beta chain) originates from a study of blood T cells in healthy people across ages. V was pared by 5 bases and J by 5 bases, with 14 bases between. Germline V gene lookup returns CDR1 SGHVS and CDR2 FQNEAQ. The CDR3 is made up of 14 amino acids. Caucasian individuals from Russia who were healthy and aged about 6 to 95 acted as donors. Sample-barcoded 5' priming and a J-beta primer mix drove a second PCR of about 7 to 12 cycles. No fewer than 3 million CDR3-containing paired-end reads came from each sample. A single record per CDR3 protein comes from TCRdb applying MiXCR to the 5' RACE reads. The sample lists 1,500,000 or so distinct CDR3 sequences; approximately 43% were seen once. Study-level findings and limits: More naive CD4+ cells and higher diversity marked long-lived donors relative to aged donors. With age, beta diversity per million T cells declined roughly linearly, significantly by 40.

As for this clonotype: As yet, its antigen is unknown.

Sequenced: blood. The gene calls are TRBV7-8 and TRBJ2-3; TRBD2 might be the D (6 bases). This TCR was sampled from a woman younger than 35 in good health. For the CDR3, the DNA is TGTGCCAGCAGCCCCCGCGTTAGCGGAGATACGCAGTATTTT. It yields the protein CASSPRVSGDTQYF.